A single sample is the source of the 10 T cell receptor beta chains below, sequenced in a study of shared clonotypes between healthy human individuals. TCRdb's copy holds only in-frame clones and misses some; the assay was immunoSEQ multiplex PCR. The sample consists of about 2.1 million clones, 93% of them appearing once. Naive CD8 cells, CD45RO-negative and positively selected for CCR7, excluded terminally differentiated effector memory CD45RA+ cells. Sample: naive CD8+ T cells from PBMCs. The receptors shown here come from a man aged 18 to 30 in good health. Some clones in this sample may be carry-over from other donors' samples.

The chain employs TRBV4-3 and TRBJ1-1, with D possibly matching TRBD1 (5 bases). Germline lookup yields CDR1 LGHNA and CDR2 YSLEER. Trimming took 3 bases from V and 3 from J, leaving 20 bases between them. The CDR3 consists of 17 residues. The CDR3 region is CASSQYQGTAGYTEAFF. CDR3 sequence (DNA): TGCGCCAGCAGCCAGTACCAAGGGACGGCCGGATACACTGAAGCTTTCTTT.

The chain employs TRBV6-5 and TRBJ2-7; D is unresolved. Germline CDR1 and CDR2: MNHEY and SVGAGI. V lost 5 bases and J lost 0, with 11 bases in between. The CDR3 loop spans 14 amino acids. CDR3 nucleotides: TGTGCCAGCAGTCAAGACTGGAGCTCCTACGAGCAGTACTTC. Translation: CASSQDWSSYEQYF.

The rearrangement joins TRBV29-1 to TRBJ2-7; TRBD1 aligns across 7 bases. CDR1 is SQVTM, CDR2 ANQGSEA, per germline. The CDR3 spans 13 residues. J gave up 2 bases and V 2 bases, and 3 bases lay outside the gene matches. CDR3 DNA: TGCAGCGTTGAACCTACAGGGGCCTACGAGCAGTACTTC. Translating gives CSVEPTGAYEQYF.

In the case of this clone: This sample also contains other DNA sequences that code for the same CDR3. This rearrangement joins TRBV9 to TRBJ2-1; D not certain. The CDR3 is made up of 12 amino acids. Between the trimmed V and J ends, which lost 3 bases and 7 bases, there was a span of 8 bases. In germline, CDR1 is SGDLS, CDR2 YYNGEE. CDR3 DNA sequence: TGTGCCAGCAGCGCTTCCGGAAATGAGCAGTTCTTC. Translating gives CASSASGNEQFF.

The genes are TRBV2 and TRBJ2-7, with 7 nucleotides matching TRBD2. Looked up from germline, CDR1 is SNHLY and CDR2 is FYNNEI. The CDR3 is 15 amino acids. With V trimmed by 2 bases and J by 1 base, 5 bases remained unmatched. The CDR3 reads CASSESPGGSYEQYF. In nucleotides, the CDR3 is TGTGCCAGCAGTGAATCCCCGGGAGGATCCTACGAGCAGTACTTC.

The rearrangement joins TRBV6-1 to TRBJ1-4; D is unclear. CDR3 length equals 15 residues. V shed 1 base and J shed 7 bases, with 13 bases lying between them. Germline V gives CDR1 MNHNS, CDR2 SASEGT. The DNA for the CDR3 is TGTGCCAGCAGTGAAGATAGGTCGTTGGTTGAAAAACTGTTTTTT. It codes for CASSEDRSLVEKLFF.

Note on this clone: Other DNA sequences in the sample encode the same CDR3. DNA of the CDR3: TGTGCCAGCAGTACTCTAGCGGAGAGCTCCTACAATGAGCAGTTCTTC. Translated, it gives CASSTLAESSYNEQFF. The chain combines TRBV28 with TRBJ2-1, with 7 bases lining up with TRBD2. This CDR3 contains 16 residues. V shed 5 bases, J shed 0 bases, and the junction held 7 bases outside the gene matches. Looked up from germline, CDR1 is MDHEN and CDR2 is SYDVKM.

J is TRBJ2-7 and V is TRBV2; 7 bases line up with TRBD1. The CDR3 loop spans 14 amino acids. The ends lost 5 bases at V and 3 bases at J; junction bases unmatched: 7. Germline loops: CDR1 SNHLY, CDR2 FYNNEI. CDR3 nucleotide sequence: TGTGCCAGCAGTCATCGGGACAGCTTCTACGAGCAGTACTTC. As protein: CASSHRDSFYEQYF.

Points on this clone: Other nucleotide sequences in the sample specify the same CDR3. The V and J genes are TRBV9 and TRBJ2-3; D is unclear. CDR1 is SGDLS and CDR2 is YYNGEE in the germline V gene. Trimming cost V 0 bases and J 4 bases, with 9 bases left between them. This CDR3 is 14 amino acids long. CDR3: CASSVAGLSDTQYF. CDR3 bases: TGTGCCAGCAGCGTAGCCGGGCTTTCAGATACGCAGTATTTT.

This clone was observed a few times. V usage is TRBV10-3 and J usage is TRBJ1-1; D unresolved. CDR3 size: 14 residues. Germline CDR1 reads ENHRY; CDR2 reads SYGVKD. Trimming took 7 bases from V and 0 from J, leaving 12 bases between them. The CDR3 DNA sequence: TGTGCCATCACCGACCCGGGGATGAACACTGAAGCTTTCTTT. Encoded protein: CAITDPGMNTEAFF.